Listed below are T cell receptor beta chains from one sample, sequenced in a study of T cell changes during pregnancy in multiple sclerosis. Sequenced by immunoSEQ multiplex PCR; TCRdb stores in-frame clones only, minus some. The data contain tens of thousands of clones, 92% of them singletons. The sample was CD4+ T cells from peripheral blood mononuclear cells, taken after pregnancy. These receptors were taken from a female donor with multiple sclerosis, enrolled in a pregnancy study. The CDR3 runs from the conserved cysteine through the conserved F or W. D genes are given only for firm matches.

j_gene: TRBJ1-5
d_gene: -
v_gene: TRBV6-5
CDR3aa: CASSYSKSSGSQPQHF

j_gene: TRBJ1-3
d_gene: TRBD1
v_gene: TRBV9
CDR3aa: CASSSQTGGNTIYF

j_gene: TRBJ1-2
d_gene: TRBD1
v_gene: TRBV5-8
CDR3aa: CASSWGQGIRYGYTF

j_gene: TRBJ2-5
d_gene: -
v_gene: TRBV7-2
CDR3aa: CASSLPLTEKYF

j_gene: TRBJ1-3
d_gene: -
v_gene: TRBV18
CDR3aa: CASSDQVSGNTIYF

j_gene: TRBJ2-3
d_gene: -
v_gene: TRBV5-1
CDR3aa: CASSFRGDTADTQYF

j_gene: TRBJ2-4
d_gene: -
v_gene: TRBV5-1
CDR3aa: CASSLLGDSKNIQYF

j_gene: TRBJ1-1
d_gene: TRBD1
v_gene: TRBV7-2
CDR3aa: CASSYTGTGDTEAFF

j_gene: TRBJ2-7
d_gene: -
v_gene: TRBV18
CDR3aa: CASSPQSESYEQYF

j_gene: TRBJ2-7
d_gene: TRBD1
v_gene: TRBV28
CDR3aa: CASSMDRLLDRAHSYEQYF

j_gene: TRBJ2-3
d_gene: TRBD1
v_gene: TRBV28
CDR3aa: CASSLGLVGQASISTDTQYF

j_gene: TRBJ2-3
d_gene: TRBD2
v_gene: TRBV7-9
CDR3aa: CASSSTSGRNTDTQYF

j_gene: TRBJ2-6
d_gene: TRBD1
v_gene: TRBV5-4
CDR3aa: CASRQWTGESSGANVLTF

j_gene: TRBJ1-5
d_gene: -
v_gene: TRBV28
CDR3aa: CASSPWGGEPQHF

j_gene: TRBJ1-4
d_gene: TRBD1
v_gene: TRBV6-6
CDR3aa: CASTPDRGREKLFF

j_gene: TRBJ2-1
d_gene: TRBD2
v_gene: TRBV7-7
CDR3aa: CASSMTSGRNNEQFF

j_gene: TRBJ2-7
d_gene: -
v_gene: TRBV7-2
CDR3aa: CASSLFQGAYEQYF

j_gene: TRBJ2-3
d_gene: -
v_gene: TRBV9
CDR3aa: CASSVAGSTDTQYF

j_gene: TRBJ2-4
d_gene: -
v_gene: TRBV5-4
CDR3aa: CASSPPGMHIQYF

j_gene: TRBJ2-3
d_gene: -
v_gene: TRBV28
CDR3aa: CASSLSRGLGASTDTQYF

j_gene: TRBJ2-7
d_gene: TRBD2
v_gene: TRBV9
CDR3aa: CASSVGGSSYEQYF

j_gene: TRBJ2-2
d_gene: TRBD2
v_gene: TRBV27
CDR3aa: CASSLTSGNTGELFF

j_gene: TRBJ2-3
d_gene: TRBD1
v_gene: TRBV25-1
CDR3aa: CASSEGTGRTDTQYF

j_gene: TRBJ1-4
d_gene: -
v_gene: TRBV29-1
CDR3aa: CSVSPLTATNEKLFF

j_gene: TRBJ2-6
d_gene: TRBD1
v_gene: TRBV19
CDR3aa: CASQTPGQEHSGANVLTF

j_gene: TRBJ2-4
d_gene: TRBD2
v_gene: TRBV29-1
CDR3aa: CSDGLAGMPIEGTSANIQYF

j_gene: TRBJ2-3
d_gene: -
v_gene: TRBV28
CDR3aa: CASRSPAGFTDTQYF

j_gene: TRBJ2-6
d_gene: -
v_gene: TRBV9
CDR3aa: CASSVAAGANVLTF

j_gene: TRBJ1-2
d_gene: -
v_gene: TRBV27
CDR3aa: CASSPRQTYGYTF

j_gene: TRBJ1-5
d_gene: -
v_gene: TRBV19
CDR3aa: CASSIGKTARAQHF

j_gene: TRBJ1-2
d_gene: TRBD1
v_gene: TRBV6-5
CDR3aa: CASSYYRTGGYGYTF

j_gene: TRBJ1-4
d_gene: TRBD1
v_gene: TRBV28
CDR3aa: CASNTRQGLTNEKLFF

j_gene: TRBJ1-3
d_gene: TRBD1
v_gene: TRBV15
CDR3aa: CATSSQGAFGNTIYF

j_gene: TRBJ1-1
d_gene: -
v_gene: TRBV9
CDR3aa: CASSVGQVPGTEAFF

j_gene: TRBJ1-2
d_gene: -
v_gene: TRBV4-2
CDR3aa: CASSQESAGGYTF

j_gene: TRBJ2-7
d_gene: TRBD2
v_gene: TRBV6-5
CDR3aa: CASSSIGLAYEQYF

j_gene: TRBJ2-7
d_gene: TRBD1
v_gene: TRBV18
CDR3aa: CASSGQGASYEQYF

j_gene: TRBJ2-1
d_gene: TRBD2
v_gene: TRBV5-1
CDR3aa: CASSPTLAGSYNEQFF

j_gene: TRBJ1-6
d_gene: TRBD1
v_gene: TRBV5-6
CDR3aa: CASSLVGTDNSPLHF

j_gene: TRBJ2-7
d_gene: TRBD2
v_gene: TRBV7-2
CDR3aa: CASSLKLAGGYSYEQYF

j_gene: TRBJ1-1
d_gene: TRBD1
v_gene: TRBV9
CDR3aa: CASSVQHRGPEAFF

j_gene: TRBJ1-4
d_gene: TRBD1
v_gene: TRBV5-1
CDR3aa: CASSTGQGRNEKLFF

j_gene: TRBJ2-1
d_gene: TRBD2
v_gene: TRBV30
CDR3aa: CAWRRPGLASNEQFF